A single TCR beta chain is shown here with its context. The repertoire was sequenced with immunoSEQ multiplex PCR; TCRdb's copy has only in-frame clones and lacks some. This sample has around 72,000 clones, with about four fifths found just once. The CDR3 spans 12 residues. V was shortened by 5 bases and J by 3 bases, with 7 bases between the two germline ends. Germline lookup yields CDR1 MGHDK and CDR2 SYGVNS. These data belong to a study of blood T cell repertoires in COVID-19. Sequencing used peripheral blood. The V gene is TRBV25-1, the J gene TRBJ1-2; D is unresolved. The receptor's source is a human donor in a cohort sampled during active COVID-19. The CDR3 DNA is TGTGCCAGCAGTACAGATTACTATGGCTACACCTTC. Translated: CASSTDYYGYTF.